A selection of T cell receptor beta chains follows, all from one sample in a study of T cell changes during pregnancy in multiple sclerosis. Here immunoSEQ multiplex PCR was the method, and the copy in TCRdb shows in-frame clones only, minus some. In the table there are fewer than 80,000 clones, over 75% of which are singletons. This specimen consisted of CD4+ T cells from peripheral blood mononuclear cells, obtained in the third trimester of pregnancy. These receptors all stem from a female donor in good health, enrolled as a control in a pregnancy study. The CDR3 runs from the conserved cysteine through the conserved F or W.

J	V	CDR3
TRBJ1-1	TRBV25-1	CATGSTEAFF
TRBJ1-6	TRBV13	CAGYGTESIKGPPLHF
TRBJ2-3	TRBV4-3	CASSQGRASVTSSDTQYF
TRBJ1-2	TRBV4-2	CASSLSPEGSYGYTF
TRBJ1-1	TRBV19	CASSFRTEAFF
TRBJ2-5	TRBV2	CASKVEGVKSETQYF
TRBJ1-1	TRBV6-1	CATWDRGRNTEAFF
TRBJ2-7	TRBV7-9	CASSLDSPYYEQYF
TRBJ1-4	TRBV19	CASRFLNEKLFF
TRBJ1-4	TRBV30	CAWSRDRGNEKLFF
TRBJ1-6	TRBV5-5	CASSPRAGEDSPLHF
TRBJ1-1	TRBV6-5	CASSRQGGTEAFF
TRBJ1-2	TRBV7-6	CASSPLAVRSYGYTF
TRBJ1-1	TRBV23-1	CASSHWTEVNTEAFF
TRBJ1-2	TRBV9	CASSPGTAPTNYGYTF
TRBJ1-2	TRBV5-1	CASSPGTGGGYTF
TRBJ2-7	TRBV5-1	CASSLAFGDEQYF
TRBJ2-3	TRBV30	CARSVESSGGAADTQYF
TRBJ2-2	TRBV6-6	CASSDGTGEVGELFF
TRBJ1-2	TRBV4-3	CASSLRTGGNYGYTF
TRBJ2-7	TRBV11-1	CASSLAGTGFYEQYF
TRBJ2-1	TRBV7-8	CASSRGIAGEQFF
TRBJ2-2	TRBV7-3	CASSSLGTGFLNTGELFF
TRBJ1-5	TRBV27	CASSSIGRNQPQHF
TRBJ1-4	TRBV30	CARTGDNNEKLFF
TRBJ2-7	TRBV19	CASANRGSPYEQYF
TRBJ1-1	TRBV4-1	CASRTTGKKGTEAFF
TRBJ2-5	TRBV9	CASSVASPTIAGAPYQETQYF
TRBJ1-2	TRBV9	CASSLMGGNNYGYTF
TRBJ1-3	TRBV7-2	CASSKQGTNSGNTIYF
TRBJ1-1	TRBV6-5	CASILPGAGNTEAFF
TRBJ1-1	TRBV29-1	CSVADRGTEAFF
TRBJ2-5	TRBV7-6	CASSSTSGGAWETQYF
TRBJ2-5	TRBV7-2	CASSSGGTGRVGETQYF
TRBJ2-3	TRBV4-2	CASSQTTGSAGRTDTQYF
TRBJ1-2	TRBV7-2	CASSRQDSPQGYTF
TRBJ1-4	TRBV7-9	CASSSPGFNEKLFF
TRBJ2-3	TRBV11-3	CASSSGLAGNTQYF
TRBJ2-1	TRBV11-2	CASSLRGAGAYNEQFF
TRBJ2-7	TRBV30	CAWSIGGQLFSYEQYF
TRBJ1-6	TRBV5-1	CASSPSLLPGQGANSPLHF
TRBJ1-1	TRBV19	CASRTGTANTEAFF
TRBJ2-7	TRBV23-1	CASSPGTGFIGSYEQYF
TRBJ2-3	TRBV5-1	CASSFGQARGDTQYF
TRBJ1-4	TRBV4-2	CASSQGGGTVNEKLFF
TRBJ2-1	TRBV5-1	CASRRGGELSYNEQFF